This TCR beta chain was profiled in a study of blood T cell repertoires in COVID-19. Assay used: immunoSEQ multiplex PCR; TCRdb lists only in-frame clones, some missing. The sample holds about 58,000 clones; 90% are singletons and the top ten take about 13%. Germline trimming cut 2 bases from V and 7 bases from J; bases unmatched to any gene: 6. The V gene's germline CDR1 is MNHEY and CDR2 SVGAGI. The CDR3 consists of 15 residues. The chain carries TRBV6-5 and TRBJ2-1; 9 nucleotides match TRBD1. The source is a man aged 55 to 70 with active COVID-19. What was sequenced was peripheral blood. This CDR3 reads CASSYRGQGWNEQFF. The CDR3 nucleotides read TGTGCCAGCAGTTACAGGGGACAGGGCTGGAATGAGCAGTTCTTC.